The 8 T cell receptor beta chains listed next were all sequenced from one sample in a study of spatial heterogeneity in lung cancer (dated by TCRdb to about 2019). The time point label for this specimen denotes: blood at routine non-recurrence follow-up after resection. Libraries were constructed by 5' RACE. The instrument was a NextSeq 500. In-frame beta chains were kept once TCRdb had trimmed the public reads at Q25 with fastp and called clones with MiXCR. One record per CDR3 amino acid sequence lists the most common genes and DNA. The sample table shows about 120,000 distinct CDR3 sequences, and more than 10% are seen once. 20% to 25% of the sample is in the top ten clones. Sample: PBMCs, taken at follow-up. These receptors were taken from a female donor with early-stage non-small cell lung cancer.

This clonotype has only a few counts. The chain couples TRBV20-1 to TRBJ1-5; no definite D call. The CDR3 sequence is 13 residues long. The germline V gene encodes CDR1 DFQATT and CDR2 SNEGSKA (reference sequence). V dropped 3 bases and J dropped 4 bases, with 10 bases sitting between them. The CDR3 nucleotides are TGCAGTGCTAGTTCGGTTGTAAATCAGCCCCAGCATTTT. Residues: CSASSVVNQPQHF.

This chain links TRBV15 with TRBJ2-1; TRBD2 aligns across 14 bases. Germline V gene sequence: CDR1 LNHNV, CDR2 YYDKDF (reference sequence). V was clipped by 1 base and J by 1 base; unmatched bases: 6. CDR3 size: 19 residues. The CDR3 protein is CATSRGRLAGGPSYNEQFF. The CDR3 bases are TGTGCCACCAGCAGAGGCCGACTAGCGGGAGGGCCGTCCTACAATGAGCAGTTCTTC.

This clonotype was picked up many times. The chain links TRBV27 to TRBJ2-1; D may be TRBD2 (6 bases). Trimming took off 6 bases at V and 2 bases at J, with 11 bases between the two ends. Germline V lookup: CDR1 MNHEY, CDR2 SMNVEV (reference sequence). CDR3 length: 14 amino acids. CDR3 in DNA: TGTGCCAGCAGATTAGCGGCAGCCTACAATGAGCAGTTCTTC. Its translation: CASRLAAAYNEQFF.

This clonotype came up a few times. This chain links TRBV18 with TRBJ2-5; TRBD1 matches at 8 bases. CDR1 and CDR2 from the germline V gene are KGHSH and LQKENI. V lost 0 bases, J lost 2 bases, and 2 bases stayed unmatched. This CDR3 comprises 15 residues. CDR3 protein: CASSPPYRGQETQYF. DNA of the CDR3: TGTGCCAGCTCACCACCATACAGGGGGCAAGAGACCCAGTACTTC.

V usage is TRBV11-2 and J usage is TRBJ2-3; no clear D gene. CDR1 is SGHAT, CDR2 FQNNGV, per germline. Between the trimmed V and J ends, which lost 2 bases and 4 bases, there was a span of 7 bases. CDR3 size: 13 residues. In nucleotides, the CDR3 is TGTGCCAGCAGCTTATCGCGCCCAGATACGCAGTATTTT. Translated: CASSLSRPDTQYF.

This clonotype was picked up a small number of times. This chain links TRBV6-1 with TRBJ1-5; no clear D. This CDR3 comprises 16 residues. Germline CDR1 is MNHNS and CDR2 is SASEGT. V was pared by 0 bases and J by 1 base, with 10 bases between. The DNA of the CDR3 is TGTGCCAGCAGTGAAGCGCCGGGGAAAAGCAATCAGCCCCAGCATTTT. This encodes CASSEAPGKSNQPQHF.

There are many counts of this clonotype. The rearrangement uses TRBV7-9 and TRBJ2-5; the match to TRBD1 covers 7 bases. CDR3 length: 13 residues. Germline lookup yields CDR1 SEHNR and CDR2 FQNEAQ (reference sequence). J was trimmed by 5 bases and V by 8 bases; bases with no gene match: 8. CDR3: CASGNRGGETQYF. The CDR3 bases are TGTGCCAGCGGTAACAGGGGCGGGGAGACCCAGTACTTC.

This clonotype is a singleton in its sample. This sequence joins TRBV5-1 and TRBJ2-1; 14 bases align to TRBD2. CDR1 is SGHRS, CDR2 YFSETQ, per germline. With 4 bases clipped from V and 4 bases from J, the junction kept 10 bases outside the gene matches. CDR3 length: 18 residues. The CDR3 spells CASSLKGLAGAYYNEQFF. The CDR3 region has the DNA TGCGCCAGCAGCCTAAAGGGACTAGCGGGAGCGTATTACAATGAGCAGTTCTTC.